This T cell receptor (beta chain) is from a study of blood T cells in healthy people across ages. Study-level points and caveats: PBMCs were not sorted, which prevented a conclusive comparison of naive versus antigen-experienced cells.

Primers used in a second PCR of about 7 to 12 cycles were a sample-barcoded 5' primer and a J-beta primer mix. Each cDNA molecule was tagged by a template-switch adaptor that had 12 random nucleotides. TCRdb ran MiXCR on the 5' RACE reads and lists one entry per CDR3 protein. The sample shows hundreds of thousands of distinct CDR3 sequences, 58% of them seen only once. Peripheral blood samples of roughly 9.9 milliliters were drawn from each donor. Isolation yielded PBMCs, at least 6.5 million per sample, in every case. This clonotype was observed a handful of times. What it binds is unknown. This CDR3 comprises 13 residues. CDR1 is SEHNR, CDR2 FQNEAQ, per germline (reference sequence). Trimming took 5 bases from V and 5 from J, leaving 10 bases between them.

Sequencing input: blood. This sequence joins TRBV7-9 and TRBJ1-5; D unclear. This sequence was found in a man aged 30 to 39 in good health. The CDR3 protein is CASSPSADQPQHF. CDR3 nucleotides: TGTGCCAGCAGCCCCTCGGCAGATCAGCCCCAGCATTTT.